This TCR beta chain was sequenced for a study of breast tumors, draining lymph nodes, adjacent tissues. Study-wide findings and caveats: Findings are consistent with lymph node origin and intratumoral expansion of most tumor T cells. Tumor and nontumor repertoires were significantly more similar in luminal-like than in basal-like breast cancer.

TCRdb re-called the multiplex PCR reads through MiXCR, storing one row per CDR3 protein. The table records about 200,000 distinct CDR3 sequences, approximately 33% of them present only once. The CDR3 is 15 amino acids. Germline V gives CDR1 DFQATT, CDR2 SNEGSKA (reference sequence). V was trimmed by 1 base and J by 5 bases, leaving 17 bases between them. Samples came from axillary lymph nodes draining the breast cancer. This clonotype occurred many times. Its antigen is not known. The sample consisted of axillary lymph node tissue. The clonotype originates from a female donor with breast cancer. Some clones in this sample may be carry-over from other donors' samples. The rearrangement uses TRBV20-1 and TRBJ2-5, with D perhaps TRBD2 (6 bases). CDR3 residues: CSARALGGAGETQYF. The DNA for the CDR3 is TGCAGTGCTAGAGCTCTGGGCGGGGCGGGGGAGACCCAGTACTTC.